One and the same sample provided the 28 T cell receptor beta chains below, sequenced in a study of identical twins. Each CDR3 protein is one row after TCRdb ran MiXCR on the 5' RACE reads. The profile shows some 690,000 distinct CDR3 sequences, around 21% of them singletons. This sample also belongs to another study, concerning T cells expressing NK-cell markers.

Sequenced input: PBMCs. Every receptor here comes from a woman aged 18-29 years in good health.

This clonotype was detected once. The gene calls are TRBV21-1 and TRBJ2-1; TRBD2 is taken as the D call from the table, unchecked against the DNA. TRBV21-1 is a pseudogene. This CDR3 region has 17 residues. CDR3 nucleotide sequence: TGTGCCAGCAGCGTACCCACCGACGCGGGGGGGCCCTATGAGCAGTTCTTC. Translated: CASSVPTDAGGPYEQFF.

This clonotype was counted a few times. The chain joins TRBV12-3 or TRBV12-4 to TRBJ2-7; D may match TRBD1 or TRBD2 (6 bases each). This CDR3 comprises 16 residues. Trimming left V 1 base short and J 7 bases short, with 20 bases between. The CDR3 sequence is CASSLDGRGGYREQYF. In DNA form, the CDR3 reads TGTGCCAGCAGTTTAGATGGCAGGGGAGGATATCGGGAGCAGTACTTC.

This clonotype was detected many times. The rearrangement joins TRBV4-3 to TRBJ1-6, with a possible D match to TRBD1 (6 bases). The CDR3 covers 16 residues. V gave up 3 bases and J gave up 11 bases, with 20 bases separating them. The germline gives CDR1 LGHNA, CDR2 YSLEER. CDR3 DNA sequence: TGCGCCAGCAGCCATACCTTGGATCGGGGGCACCCACCCCTCCACTTT. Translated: CASSHTLDRGHPPLHF.

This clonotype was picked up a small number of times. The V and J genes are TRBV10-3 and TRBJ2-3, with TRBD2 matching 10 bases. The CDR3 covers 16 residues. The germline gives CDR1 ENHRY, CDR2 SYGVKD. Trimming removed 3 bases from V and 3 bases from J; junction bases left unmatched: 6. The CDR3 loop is CAISDRASGGTDTQYF. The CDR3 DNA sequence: TGTGCCATCAGTGATAGGGCTAGCGGGGGAACAGATACGCAGTATTTT.

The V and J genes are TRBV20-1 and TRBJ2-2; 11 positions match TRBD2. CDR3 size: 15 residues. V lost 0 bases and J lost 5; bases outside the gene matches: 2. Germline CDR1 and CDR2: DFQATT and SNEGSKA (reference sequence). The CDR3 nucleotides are TGCAGTGCTAGAGATGTAGCGGGAGGGACCGGGGAGCTGTTTTTT. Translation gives CSARDVAGGTGELFF.

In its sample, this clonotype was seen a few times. The CDR3: CASSYELGMNTEAFF. CDR3 coding DNA: TGTGCCAGCAGTTATGAGCTAGGCATGAACACTGAAGCTTTCTTT. The V gene is TRBV6-5, the J gene TRBJ1-1, with D unresolved. CDR3 length: 15 amino acids. V gave up 3 bases and J gave up 0 bases, with 11 bases separating them. CDR1 is MNHEY, CDR2 SVGAGI, per germline.

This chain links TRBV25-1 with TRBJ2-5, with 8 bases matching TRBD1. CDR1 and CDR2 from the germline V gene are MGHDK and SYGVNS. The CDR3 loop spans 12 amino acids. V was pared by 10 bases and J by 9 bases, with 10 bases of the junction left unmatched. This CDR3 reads CATGQGFSPQYF. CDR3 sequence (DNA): TGTGCCACCGGACAGGGTTTCTCTCCCCAGTACTTC.

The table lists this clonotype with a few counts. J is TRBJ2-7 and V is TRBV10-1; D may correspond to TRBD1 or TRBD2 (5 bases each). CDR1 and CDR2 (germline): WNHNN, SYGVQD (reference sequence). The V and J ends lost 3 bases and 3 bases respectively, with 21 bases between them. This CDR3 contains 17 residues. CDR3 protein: CASSDRPGTYEFYEQYF. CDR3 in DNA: TGCGCCAGCAGTGACCGGCCCGGGACCTACGAATTCTACGAGCAGTACTTC.

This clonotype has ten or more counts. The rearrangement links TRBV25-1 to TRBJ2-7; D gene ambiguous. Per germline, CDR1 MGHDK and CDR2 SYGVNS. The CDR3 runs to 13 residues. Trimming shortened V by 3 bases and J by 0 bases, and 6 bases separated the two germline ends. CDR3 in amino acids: CASSDGYSYEQYF. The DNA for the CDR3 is TGTGCCAGCAGTGACGGCTACTCCTACGAGCAGTACTTC.

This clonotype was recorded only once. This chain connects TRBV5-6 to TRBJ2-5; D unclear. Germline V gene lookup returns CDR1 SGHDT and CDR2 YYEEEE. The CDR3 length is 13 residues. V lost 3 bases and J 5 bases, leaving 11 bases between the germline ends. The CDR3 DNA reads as TGTGCCAGCAGCTCTCGCCCCCGGGAGACCCAGTACTTC. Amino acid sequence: CASSSRPRETQYF.

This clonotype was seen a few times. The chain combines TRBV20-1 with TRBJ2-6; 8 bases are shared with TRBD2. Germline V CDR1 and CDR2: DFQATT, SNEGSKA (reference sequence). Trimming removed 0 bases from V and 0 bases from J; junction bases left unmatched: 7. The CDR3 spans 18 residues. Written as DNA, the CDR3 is TGCAGTGCTAGAGAAGGTAGCGGGGCGTACTCTGGGGCCAACGTCCTGACTTTC. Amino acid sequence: CSAREGSGAYSGANVLTF.

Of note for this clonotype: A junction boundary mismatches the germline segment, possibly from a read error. The CDR3, as DNA: TGTGCCAGCAGCCAGACCGGGACTTCGAAGACCGGGGAGCTGTTTTTT. Protein product: CASSQTGTSKTGELFF. This chain connects TRBV7-9 to TRBJ2-2, with a tentative D call TRBD2 (6 bases). In germline, CDR1 is SEHNR, CDR2 FQNEAQ (reference sequence). This CDR3 comprises 16 residues.

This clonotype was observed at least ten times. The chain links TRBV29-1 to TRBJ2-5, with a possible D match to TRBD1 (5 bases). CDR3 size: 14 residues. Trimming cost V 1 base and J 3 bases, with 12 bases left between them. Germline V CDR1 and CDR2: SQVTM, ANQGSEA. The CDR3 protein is CSVEAISREETQYF. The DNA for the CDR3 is TGCAGCGTTGAAGCAATATCCAGGGAAGAGACCCAGTACTTC.

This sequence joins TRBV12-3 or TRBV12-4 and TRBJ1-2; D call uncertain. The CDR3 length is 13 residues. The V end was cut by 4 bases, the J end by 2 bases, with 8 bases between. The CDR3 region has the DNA TGTGCCAGCAGTTCTGAGAAGAACTATGGCTACACCTTC. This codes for CASSSEKNYGYTF.

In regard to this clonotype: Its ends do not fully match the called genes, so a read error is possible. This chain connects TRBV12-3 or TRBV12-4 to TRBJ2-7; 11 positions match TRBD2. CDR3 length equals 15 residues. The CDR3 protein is CASSIAGGPMYEQYF. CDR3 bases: TGTGCCAGCAGTATAGCGGGAGGGCCGATGTACGAGCAGTACTTC.

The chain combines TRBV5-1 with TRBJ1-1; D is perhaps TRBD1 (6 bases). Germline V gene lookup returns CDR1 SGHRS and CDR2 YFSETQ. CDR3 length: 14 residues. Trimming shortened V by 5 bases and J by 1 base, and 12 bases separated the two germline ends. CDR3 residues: CASRRGGKNTEAFF. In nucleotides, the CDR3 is TGCGCCAGCAGGCGGGGGGGCAAGAACACTGAAGCTTTCTTT.

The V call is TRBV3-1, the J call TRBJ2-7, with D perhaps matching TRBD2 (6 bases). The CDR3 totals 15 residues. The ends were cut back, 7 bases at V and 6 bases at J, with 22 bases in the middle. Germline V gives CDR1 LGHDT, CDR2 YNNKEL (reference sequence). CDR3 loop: CASTPRGKVEGEQYF. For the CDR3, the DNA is TGTGCCAGCACCCCTCGGGGGAAGGTCGAGGGCGAGCAGTACTTC.

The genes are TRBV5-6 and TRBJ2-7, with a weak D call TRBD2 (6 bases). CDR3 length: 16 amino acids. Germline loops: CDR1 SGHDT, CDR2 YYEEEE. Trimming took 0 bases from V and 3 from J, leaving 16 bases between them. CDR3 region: CASSLEGRGDFYEQYF. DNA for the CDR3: TGTGCCAGCAGCTTGGAAGGGCGGGGCGACTTCTACGAGCAGTACTTC. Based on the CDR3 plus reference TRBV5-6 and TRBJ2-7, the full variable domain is DAGVTQSPTHLIKTRGQQVTLRCSPKSGHDTVSWYQQALGQGPQFIFQYYEEEERQRGNFPDRFSGHQFPNYSSELNVNALLLGDSALYLCASSLEGRGDFYEQYFGPGTRLTVT.

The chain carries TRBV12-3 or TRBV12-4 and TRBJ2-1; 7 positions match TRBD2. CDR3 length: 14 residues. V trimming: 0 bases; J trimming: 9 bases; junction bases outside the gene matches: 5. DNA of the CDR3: TGTGCCAGCAGTTTAGCGGGAGGGCCGTCTGAGCAGTTCTTC. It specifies CASSLAGGPSEQFF.

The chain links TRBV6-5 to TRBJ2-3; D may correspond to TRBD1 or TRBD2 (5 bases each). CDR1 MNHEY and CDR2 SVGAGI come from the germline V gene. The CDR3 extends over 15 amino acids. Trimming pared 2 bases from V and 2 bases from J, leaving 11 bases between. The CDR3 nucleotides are TGTGCCAGCAGTTACGAGCCGGGGCTCACAGATACGCAGTATTTT. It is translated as CASSYEPGLTDTQYF.

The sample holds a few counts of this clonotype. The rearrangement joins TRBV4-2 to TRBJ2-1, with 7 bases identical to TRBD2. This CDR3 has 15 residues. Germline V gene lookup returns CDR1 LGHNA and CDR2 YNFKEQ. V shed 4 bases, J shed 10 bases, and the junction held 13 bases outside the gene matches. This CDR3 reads CASSPALSRGEEQFF. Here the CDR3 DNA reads TGTGCCAGCAGCCCCGCACTCAGCCGGGGGGAGGAGCAGTTCTTC.

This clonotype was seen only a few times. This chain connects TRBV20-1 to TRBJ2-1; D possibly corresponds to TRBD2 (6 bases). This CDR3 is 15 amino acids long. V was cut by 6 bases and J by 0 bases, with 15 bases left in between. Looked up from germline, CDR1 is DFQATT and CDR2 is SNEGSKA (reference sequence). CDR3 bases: TGCAGTGCCCTCGCTAGCGCGAGCTCCTACAATGAGCAGTTCTTC. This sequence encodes CSALASASSYNEQFF.

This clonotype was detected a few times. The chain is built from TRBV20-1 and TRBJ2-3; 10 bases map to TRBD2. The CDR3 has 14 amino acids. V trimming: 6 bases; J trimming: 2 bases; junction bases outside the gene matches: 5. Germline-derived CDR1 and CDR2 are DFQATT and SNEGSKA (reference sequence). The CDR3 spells CSAVLAGHTDTQYF. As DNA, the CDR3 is TGCAGTGCAGTACTAGCGGGACACACAGATACGCAGTATTTT.

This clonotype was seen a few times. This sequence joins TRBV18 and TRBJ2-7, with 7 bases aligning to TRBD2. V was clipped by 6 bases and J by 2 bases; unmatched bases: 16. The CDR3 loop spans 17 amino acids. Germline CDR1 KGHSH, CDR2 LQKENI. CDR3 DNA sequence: TGTGCCAGCTCGCTTACTCAGACTAGCCTTGGCGCCTACGAGCAGTACTTC. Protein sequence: CASSLTQTSLGAYEQYF.

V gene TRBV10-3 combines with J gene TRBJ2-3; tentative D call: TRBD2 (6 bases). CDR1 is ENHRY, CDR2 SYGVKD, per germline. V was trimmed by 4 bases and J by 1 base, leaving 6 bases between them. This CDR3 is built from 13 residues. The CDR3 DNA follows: TGTGCCATCAGTGGCGGGGGCACAGATACGCAGTATTTT. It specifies CAISGGGTDTQYF.

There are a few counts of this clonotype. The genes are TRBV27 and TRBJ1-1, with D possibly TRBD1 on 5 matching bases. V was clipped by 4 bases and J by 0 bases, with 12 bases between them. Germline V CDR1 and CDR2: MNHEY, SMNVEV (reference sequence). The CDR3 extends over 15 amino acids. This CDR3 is CASSWHRSVNTEAFF. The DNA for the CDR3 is TGTGCCAGCAGTTGGCACAGGAGCGTGAACACTGAAGCTTTCTTT.

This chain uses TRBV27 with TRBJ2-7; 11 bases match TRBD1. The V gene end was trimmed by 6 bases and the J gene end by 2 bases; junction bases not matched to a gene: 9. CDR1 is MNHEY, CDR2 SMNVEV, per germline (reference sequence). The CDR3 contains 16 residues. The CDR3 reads CASRQDPGQGAYEQYF. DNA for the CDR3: TGTGCCAGCAGACAAGACCCGGGACAGGGGGCCTACGAGCAGTACTTC.

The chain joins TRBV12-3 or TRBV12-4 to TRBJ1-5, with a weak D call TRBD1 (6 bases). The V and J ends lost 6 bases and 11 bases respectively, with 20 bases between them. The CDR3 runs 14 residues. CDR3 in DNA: TGTGCCAGCAGCTCTAGGGCCGCAGAGGGGGCCCAGCATTTT. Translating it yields CASSSRAAEGAQHF.